Following are 21 T cell receptor beta chains from one sample sequenced in a study of T cells in Graves' hyperthyroidism and ophthalmopathy. Amplified regions were TCR beta CDR3 sequences from RNA transcripts. First-round RT-PCR of the TCR CDR3 relied on the HTBI primer set. Each CDR3 protein gets one entry after TCRdb re-called the multiplex PCR reads with MiXCR. The data show fewer than 600,000 distinct CDR3 sequences, approximately 15% seen once. The sequencing sample was made of blood. These receptors were obtained from a woman between 35 and 50 years old with Graves' hyperthyroidism.

This clonotype was seen many times. This chain links TRBV3-1 with TRBJ2-1; TRBD2 matches 8 bases. The germline gives CDR1 LGHDT, CDR2 YNNKEL (reference sequence). Trimming at V came to 4 bases and at J to 3 bases, leaving 5 bases not matched to a gene. The CDR3 runs 15 residues. The CDR3 DNA sequence: TGTGCCAGCAGCCCGGGACTAGATCACTACAATGAGCAGTTCTTC. Translated: CASSPGLDHYNEQFF.

V and J are TRBV20-1 and TRBJ1-6; TRBD1 might be the D (5 bases). This CDR3 has 14 amino acids. Germline CDR1 is DFQATT and CDR2 is SNEGSKA (reference sequence). V lost 3 bases, J lost 7 bases, and 13 bases lay in between. Here the CDR3 reads CSARVGTTNSPLHF. In nucleotides, the CDR3 is TGCAGTGCTAGGGTCGGGACGACAAATTCACCCCTCCACTTT.

The rearrangement uses TRBV12-3 or TRBV12-4 and TRBJ2-2; D uncertain. The V end lost 3 bases, the J end lost 13 bases, and 15 bases lay between the germline ends. This CDR3 comprises 13 residues. The CDR3 DNA reads as TGTGCCAGCAGTTTGCGTCAGTCTAAACGGCTGTTTTTT. Its protein product is CASSLRQSKRLFF.

At least ten counts were recorded for this clonotype. This rearrangement joins TRBV12-3 or TRBV12-4 to TRBJ1-4; no clear D gene. This CDR3 has 14 residues. With 3 bases removed from V and 3 bases from J, the gap between germline ends came to 8 bases. CDR3 sequence: CASSFGGPNEKLFF. The CDR3 coding sequence is TGTGCCAGCAGTTTTGGCGGACCTAATGAAAAACTGTTTTTT.

This clonotype has at least ten counts. The V call is TRBV27, the J call TRBJ2-3, with 9 bases aligning to TRBD1. CDR3 length equals 16 residues. Trimming at V came to 5 bases and at J to 3 bases, leaving 9 bases not matched to a gene. CDR1 MNHEY and CDR2 SMNVEV come from the germline V gene (reference sequence). The CDR3 sequence: CASSAPFGTGTDTQYF. The CDR3 DNA sequence: TGTGCCAGCAGTGCTCCCTTCGGGACAGGGACAGATACGCAGTATTTT.

This clonotype occurred many times. V usage is TRBV7-8 and J usage is TRBJ1-2; D call uncertain. The CDR3 runs 15 residues. Trimming took off 3 bases at V and 4 bases at J, with 15 bases between the two ends. In germline, CDR1 is SGHVS, CDR2 FQNEAQ. As DNA, the CDR3 is TGTGCCAGCAGCTTCGACTGGCAGGAACTCTATGGCTACACCTTC. This gives the protein CASSFDWQELYGYTF.

This clonotype showed up many times. The V call is TRBV6-8, the J call TRBJ2-1; D is ambiguous. The CDR3 sequence is 18 residues long. Germline V lookup: CDR1 MNHGY, CDR2 SAAAGT. V lost 0 bases and J lost 5, with 20 bases in between. The CDR3 loop reads CASSYSLLLSADHNEQFF. The CDR3 bases are TGTGCCAGCAGTTACTCGTTACTTCTATCCGCCGACCACAATGAGCAGTTCTTC.

This clonotype occurred many times. V is TRBV2 and J is TRBJ2-7; 10 bases fit TRBD2. Per the germline V gene, CDR1 is SNHLY and CDR2 is FYNNEI. CDR3 length: 16 residues. Trimming at V came to 1 base and at J to 5 bases, leaving 8 bases not matched to a gene. CDR3 sequence (DNA): TGTGCCAGCAGTGAAGAATGGTCTAGCGGGGGCCACGAGCAGTACTTC. It translates to CASSEEWSSGGHEQYF.

This clonotype occurred many times. V gene TRBV27 combines with J gene TRBJ2-3; D perhaps matches TRBD1 (6 bases). V was clipped by 7 bases and J by 0 bases, with 14 bases between them. This CDR3 comprises 15 residues. CDR1 and CDR2 from the germline V gene are MNHEY and SMNVEV (reference sequence). The CDR3, as DNA: TGTGCCAGCAACCCACAGGGAAGGAGCACAGATACGCAGTATTTT. Protein sequence: CASNPQGRSTDTQYF.

CDR3: CSASHQDSGTTNYGYTF. The CDR3 nucleotides read TGCAGTGCTAGCCACCAGGACTCCGGGACAACTAACTATGGCTACACCTTC. This chain uses TRBV20-1 with TRBJ1-2; a possible D gene is TRBD1 (6 bases). Germline V gene lookup returns CDR1 DFQATT and CDR2 SNEGSKA (reference sequence). The V end was cut by 3 bases, the J end by 0 bases, with 20 bases between. The CDR3 consists of 17 residues.

This clonotype was seen ten or more times. This rearrangement joins TRBV28 to TRBJ1-4; D remains unclear. V dropped 6 bases and J dropped 4 bases, with 6 bases sitting between them. From germline, CDR1 is MDHEN and CDR2 SYDVKM. This CDR3 comprises 12 residues. Written as DNA, the CDR3 is TGTGCCAGCAGGGCTAGTAATGAAAAACTGTTTTTT. It specifies CASRASNEKLFF. The whole variable domain, filled in from reference TRBV28 and TRBJ1-4, reads DVKVTQSSRYLVKRTGEKVFLECVQDMDHENMFWYRQDPGLGLRLIYFSYDVKMKEKGDIPEGYSVSREKKERFSLILESASTNQTSMYLCASRASNEKLFFGSGTQLSVL.

The chain couples TRBV13 to TRBJ2-2; the match to TRBD2 covers 11 bases. The V segment lost 2 bases and the J segment 6 bases; nucleotides outside the gene matches: 2. This CDR3 has 15 residues. CDR1 PRHDT and CDR2 FYEKMQ come from the germline V gene (reference sequence). This CDR3 reads CASSLTSGSAGELFF. The DNA for the CDR3 is TGTGCCAGCAGCTTAACTAGCGGGAGTGCCGGGGAGCTGTTTTTT.

This clonotype was seen a handful of times. The chain combines TRBV3-1 with TRBJ2-7, with TRBD2 identical over 7 bases. V lost 2 bases and J lost 4; bases outside the gene matches: 8. Germline CDR1 reads LGHDT; CDR2 reads YNNKEL (reference sequence). The length of the CDR3 is 15 residues. The CDR3 spells CASSQRAGKSYEQYF. DNA of the CDR3: TGTGCCAGCAGCCAACGAGCGGGAAAATCTTACGAGCAGTACTTC.

This clonotype was seen a few times. V and J are TRBV20-1 and TRBJ2-1; 7 bases are a match to TRBD2. The V gene end was trimmed by 5 bases and the J gene end by 6 bases; junction bases not matched to a gene: 7. From germline, CDR1 is DFQATT and CDR2 SNEGSKA (reference sequence). This CDR3 comprises 13 residues. The CDR3 DNA reads as TGCAGTGCTGAAAAGGGAGGGCCCAATGAGCAGTTCTTC. Amino acids: CSAEKGGPNEQFF.

This clonotype was seen a few times. This sequence may be a read error, since a much larger clone differs from it by one base. The chain recombines TRBV7-9 with TRBJ2-3; D is perhaps TRBD2 (6 bases). The CDR3 runs 15 residues. Germline V CDR1 and CDR2: SEHNR, FQNEAQ (reference sequence). Trimming removed 5 bases from V and 8 bases from J, with 20 bases in between. CDR3 amino acids: CASSLGAGRSGTQYF. In DNA, the CDR3 is TGTGCCAGCAGCCTCGGGGCAGGGAGGTCAGGTACGCAGTATTTT.

The CDR3 here is CASSPEFRLGSHHEQFF. The CDR3 region has the DNA TGTGCCAGCAGCCCTGAGTTTAGACTAGGTTCCCACCATGAGCAGTTCTTC. V usage is TRBV9 and J usage is TRBJ2-1; D might be TRBD2 (6 bases). The V end was cut by 4 bases, the J end by 8 bases, with 25 bases between. The germline V gene has CDR1 SGDLS and CDR2 YYNGEE. The CDR3 contains 17 residues.

This clonotype came up a few times. The chain couples TRBV9 to TRBJ2-3, with D possibly TRBD1 on 6 matching bases. Looked up from germline, CDR1 is SGDLS and CDR2 is YYNGEE. V dropped 0 bases and J dropped 3 bases, with 11 bases sitting between them. The CDR3 consists of 15 residues. This CDR3 is CASSVALTGTDTQYF. For the CDR3, the DNA is TGTGCCAGCAGCGTAGCTTTAACAGGGACAGATACGCAGTATTTT.

This clonotype was counted ten times or more. The genes are TRBV20-1 and TRBJ2-3; 7 nucleotides align to TRBD2. Losses at the gene ends were 0 bases for V and 4 bases for J; bases not matched to a gene: 13. This CDR3 region has 17 residues. Per germline, CDR1 DFQATT and CDR2 SNEGSKA (reference sequence). The CDR3 sequence is CSARDVLGGSLADTQYF. The CDR3 coding sequence is TGCAGTGCTAGAGATGTCCTAGGCGGGAGTCTGGCAGATACGCAGTATTTT.

This clonotype came up a few times. The chain joins TRBV14 to TRBJ2-1; a possible D gene is TRBD2 (5 bases). V dropped 4 bases and J dropped 3 bases, with 10 bases sitting between them. The CDR3 runs to 14 residues. CDR1 is SGHDN and CDR2 is FVKESK in the germline V gene. CDR3 amino acids: CASSLSGLYNEQFF. The CDR3 DNA sequence: TGTGCCAGCAGCCTCTCTGGACTCTACAATGAGCAGTTCTTC.

This clonotype appeared a single time. The V gene is TRBV20-1, the J gene TRBJ2-4; TRBD2 is a possible D gene (5 bases). Germline lookup yields CDR1 DFQATT and CDR2 SNEGSKA (reference sequence). Deletions cut 0 bases from V and 9 bases from J, with 27 bases between. This CDR3 contains 18 residues. CDR3 nucleotide sequence: TGCAGTGCTAGAGATGGAGGATCGGGCCCCCAAATAGGAGGCATTCAGTACTTC. It is translated as CSARDGGSGPQIGGIQYF.

V and J are TRBV12-3 or TRBV12-4 and TRBJ1-2; no clear D gene. V gave up 6 bases and J gave up 6 bases, with 11 bases separating them. The CDR3 extends over 12 amino acids. The CDR3: CASRAGPHGYTF. The CDR3, as DNA: TGTGCCAGCAGAGCCGGGCCGCATGGCTACACCTTC.